These 10 T cell receptor beta chains were sequenced from one sample in a study of a mutant IDH1 vaccine in newly diagnosed glioma. Sequenced by immunoSEQ multiplex PCR; TCRdb stores in-frame clones only, minus some. The data hold tens of thousands of clones, with roughly 90% observed a single time. Time point described: baseline, week 1 (first vaccination visit). Stated treatment: pre-vaccination baseline after standard-of-care therapy. This specimen was PBMCs, taken from a glioma patient treated with radiotherapy, temozolomide or both. Every receptor here comes from a man aged 40-50 years with glioma.

The chain recombines TRBV11-2 with TRBJ1-1; D is perhaps TRBD1 (5 bases). Trimming removed 0 bases at V and 1 base at J, with 9 bases between. Per germline, CDR1 SGHAT and CDR2 FQNNGV. The CDR3 has 15 amino acids. The CDR3 sequence: CASSLDQGPNTEAFF. In nucleotides, the CDR3 is TGTGCCAGCAGCTTAGACCAGGGACCGAACACTGAAGCTTTCTTT.

This chain connects TRBV14 to TRBJ2-4; TRBD1 might be the D (6 bases). Germline V CDR1 and CDR2: SGHDN, FVKESK. The CDR3 is 12 amino acids. V was cut by 3 bases and J by 14 bases, with 14 bases left in between. For the CDR3, the DNA is TGTGCCAGCAGCCACCTCCCCGGACAGAAGTACTTC. Protein: CASSHLPGQKYF. The full variable domain, completed using reference TRBV14 and TRBJ2-4, is EAGVTQFPSHSVIEKGQTVTLRCDPISGHDNLYWYRRVMGKEIKFLLHFVKESKQDESGMPNNRFLAERTGGTYSTLKVQPAELEDSGVYFCASSHLPGQKYFGAGTRLSVL.

The genes are TRBV21-1 and TRBJ2-3; TRBD2, the table's D call, lacks a check against the DNA. TRBV21-1 is a pseudogene. This CDR3 comprises 14 residues. CDR3 sequence (DNA): TGTGCCAGCGGCAAGTGGAGCGGAACAGATACGCAGTATTTT. This sequence encodes CASGKWSGTDTQYF.

This clone was counted only a few times. This chain links TRBV4-3 with TRBJ2-7; no firm D call. The CDR3 runs 16 residues. CDR1 is LGHNA and CDR2 is YSLEER in the germline V gene. V dropped 1 base and J dropped 4 bases, with 17 bases sitting between them. CDR3 nucleotides: TGCGCCAGCAGCCAAGTGAATGGCGTGTCTAAGTACGAGCAGTACTTC. Residues: CASSQVNGVSKYEQYF.

The chain couples TRBV5-5 to TRBJ2-7, with D unresolved. CDR1 is SGHKS, CDR2 YYEKEE, per germline (reference sequence). Between the trimmed V and J ends, which lost 0 bases and 6 bases, there was a span of 7 bases. The CDR3 extends over 12 amino acids. The CDR3 coding sequence is TGTGCCAGCAGCTTGGCAGCGTCCGAGCAGTACTTC. Its translation: CASSLAASEQYF.

The chain joins TRBV7-9 to TRBJ2-5; D gene uncertain. This CDR3 contains 16 residues. V was cut by 4 bases and J by 5 bases, with 20 bases left in between. Germline loops: CDR1 SEHNR, CDR2 FQNEAQ (reference sequence). The CDR3 coding sequence is TGTGCCAGCAGCTCCATGGTTGGCTCCTACGGTGAGACCCAGTACTTC. Its translation is CASSSMVGSYGETQYF.

V usage is TRBV7-9 and J usage is TRBJ2-3; no definite D call. This CDR3 is built from 13 residues. CDR1 and CDR2 from the germline V gene are SEHNR and FQNEAQ (reference sequence). V lost 2 bases, J lost 4 bases, and 7 bases lay in between. CDR3 bases: TGTGCCAGCAGCTTAAAATTTGCAGATACGCAGTATTTT. Translating gives CASSLKFADTQYF.

The chain combines TRBV4-3 with TRBJ2-3; no clear D. There are 14 residues in the CDR3. Germline V gene data show CDR1 as LGHNA and CDR2 as YSLEER. V was pared by 0 bases and J by 0 bases, with 4 bases between. This CDR3 reads CASSQDSSTDTQYF. The CDR3 DNA reads as TGCGCCAGCAGCCAAGATTCTAGCACAGATACGCAGTATTTT.

CDR3 in amino acids: CASSDIGGEAFF. The CDR3 nucleotides are TGTGCCAGCAGCGACATAGGGGGTGAAGCTTTCTTT. The gene calls are TRBV9 and TRBJ1-1; D perhaps matches TRBD1 (6 bases). The CDR3 is 12 amino acids. Trimming cost V 3 bases and J 7 bases, with 10 bases left between them. Germline V gene lookup returns CDR1 SGDLS and CDR2 YYNGEE.

This clone turned up a few times. The chain uses TRBV28 and TRBJ1-1; D ambiguous. The V end lost 6 bases, the J end lost 4 bases, and 9 bases lay between the germline ends. Germline values: CDR1 MDHEN, CDR2 SYDVKM. The length of the CDR3 is 12 residues. CDR3 protein: CASRTIRTEAFF. CDR3 sequence (DNA): TGTGCCAGCAGGACAATACGCACTGAAGCTTTCTTT.